Sequencing of this T cell receptor (beta chain) was carried out in a study of read filtering for tumor transcriptome and immune sequencing. General study findings and limits: Approximately 82% of IR-seq clonotypes had one read, totaling around 3.4% of reads; RNA-seq: 74.6% and 44.6%.

Every patient had bone marrow sampled while the disease was active. The library was built from roughly 400 ng RNA with molecular barcoded adaptors for alpha/delta and beta/gamma chains. TCRdb passed the reads through MiXCR, listing each CDR3 protein once. This table has some 15,000 distinct CDR3 sequences, around 21% appearing once. Germline-derived CDR1 and CDR2 are SGHTA and FQGTGA. The CDR3 totals 22 residues. This clonotype has just one count. What it binds is not known. A much larger clonotype is one base distant, so this may be a read error. V usage is TRBV7-3 and J usage is TRBJ2-6; 10 bases are shared with TRBD1. Input material: a population of CD138-negative cells sorted from bone marrow. The receptor's source is a donor at least 40 years old with multiple myeloma. In nucleotides, the CDR3 is TGTGCCAGCAGCTACTCCCCAGTAGCGTCGGGGACAGGGGCCTCTGGGGCCAGCGTCCTGACTTTC. This translates into CASSYSPVASGTGASGASVLTF. Full variable domain (outside the CDR3, taken from reference TRBV7-3 and TRBJ2-6): GAGVSQTPSNKVTEKGKYVELRCDPISGHTALYWYRQSLGQGPEFLIYFQGTGAADDSGLPNDRFFAVRPEGSVSTLKIQRTERGDSAVYLCASSYSPVASGTGASGASVLTFGAGSRLTVL.